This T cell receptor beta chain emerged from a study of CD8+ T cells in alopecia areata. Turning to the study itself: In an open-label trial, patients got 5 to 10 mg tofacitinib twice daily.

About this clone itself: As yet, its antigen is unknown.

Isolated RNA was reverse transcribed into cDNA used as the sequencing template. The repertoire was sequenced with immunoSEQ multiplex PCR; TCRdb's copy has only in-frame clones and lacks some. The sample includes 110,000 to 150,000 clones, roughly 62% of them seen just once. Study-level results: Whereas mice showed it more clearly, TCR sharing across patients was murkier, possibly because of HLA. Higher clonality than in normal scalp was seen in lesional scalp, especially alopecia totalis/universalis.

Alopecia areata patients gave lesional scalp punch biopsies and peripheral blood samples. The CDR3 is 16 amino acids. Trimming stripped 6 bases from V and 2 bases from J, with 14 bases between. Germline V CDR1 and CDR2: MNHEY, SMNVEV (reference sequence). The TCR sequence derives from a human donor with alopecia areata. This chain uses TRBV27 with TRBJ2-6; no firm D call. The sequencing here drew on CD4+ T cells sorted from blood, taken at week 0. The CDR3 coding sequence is TGTGCCAGCAGGCACGACCTTGACGCTGGGGCCAACGTCCTGACTTTC. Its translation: CASRHDLDAGANVLTF. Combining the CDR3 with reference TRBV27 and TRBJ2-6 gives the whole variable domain EAQVTQNPRYLITVTGKKLTVTCSQNMNHEYMSWYRQDPGLGLRQIYYSMNVEVTDKGDVPEGYKVSRKEKRNFPLILESPSPNQTSLYFCASRHDLDAGANVLTFGAGSRLTVL.